These T cell receptor beta chains were read from a single sample in a study of Graves' ophthalmopathy and Graves' hyperthyroidism. TCRdb redid the calling of the multiplex PCR reads with MiXCR, one entry per CDR3 protein. The sample shows about 1.2 million distinct CDR3 sequences, about two fifths of them seen only once. Sequenced input: peripheral blood or thyroid tissue (not recorded which). The receptors were sampled from an adult man with Graves' hyperthyroidism. CDR3s leave out the opening cysteine and the closing phenylalanine or tryptophan.

cdr3_aa | j_call | v_call
ASSYGQGGYEQY | TRBJ2-7 | TRBV6-5
ASSLARDQPQH | TRBJ1-5 | TRBV7-2
ASSPLRRHEQY | TRBJ2-7 | TRBV10-3
SARGIRRELIFYEQC | TRBJ2-7 | TRBV20-1
AISLAPGQGVNTEAF | TRBJ1-1 | TRBV10-3
ATSRDWGARRGYT | TRBJ1-2 | TRBV15
ASSNPEGYNEKLF | TRBJ1-4 | TRBV9
ASSPLERLYGYT | TRBJ1-2 | TRBV3-1
SGGRGGQETQY | TRBJ2-5 | TRBV20-1
AISESGHVSYNSPLH | TRBJ1-6 | TRBV10-3
ASSTIRGGGTEAF | TRBJ1-1 | TRBV14
ASTEQGSYSGANVLT | TRBJ2-6 | TRBV19
ASHDPTGELF | TRBJ2-2 | TRBV19
ASSQEDSYGYT | TRBJ1-2 | TRBV3-1
ASSLAPGYT | TRBJ1-2 | TRBV5-1
ASSHETGLKGYT | TRBJ1-2 | TRBV4-2
ASSEAGGNYGYT | TRBJ1-2 | TRBV6-1
ASSSGQGDTEAF | TRBJ1-1 | TRBV4-1
ASSLTLAGATGELF | TRBJ2-2 | TRBV7-9
ASGGAGGYEQY | TRBJ2-7 | TRBV7-3
ASSFGSRVTQY | TRBJ2-3 | TRBV7-8
ATAASEAF | TRBJ1-1 | TRBV6-2/TRBV6-3
ASSADRYGYT | TRBJ1-2 | TRBV7-2
ASKGTHTEAF | TRBJ1-1 | TRBV6-1
SATVGSGVGEQF | TRBJ2-1 | TRBV29-1
SVALGVYEQY | TRBJ2-7 | TRBV29-1
ASSYVGGTNTEAF | TRBJ1-1 | TRBV6-5
ATTEGQGADGYT | TRBJ1-2 | TRBV24-1
ASRLLRQVVTGELF | TRBJ2-2 | TRBV10-2
ASSFTEGYT | TRBJ1-2 | TRBV25-1
ASSPGVGPEAF | TRBJ1-1 | TRBV5-1
SASLRDRGYEQY | TRBJ2-7 | TRBV20-1
ASSSATCEQY | TRBJ2-7 | TRBV7-9
AISEGRNNQPQH | TRBJ1-5 | TRBV10-3
ASSTTGYHGYT | TRBJ1-2 | TRBV6-6
ASSPSGYNYGYT | TRBJ1-2 | TRBV14
ASNHLRGPGYT | TRBJ1-2 | TRBV6-6
ASSDSWGYGYT | TRBJ1-2 | TRBV6-4
ASSDDRGNGHT | TRBJ1-2 | TRBV24-1
ASSPALTQETQY | TRBJ2-5 | TRBV18
ASSSPPLTGELF | TRBJ2-2 | TRBV7-2
ASSLAAGERETQY | TRBJ2-5 | TRBV5-1
ASSSRTGSGNTIY | TRBJ1-3 | TRBV6-5
ASSLAYLGGHQPQH | TRBJ1-5 | TRBV9
ASSFRGTSSGNTIY | TRBJ1-3 | TRBV7-2
ASSQDWERLY | TRBJ2-7 | TRBV4-1
ASSQGQANEELF | TRBJ1-4 | TRBV5-5
ASSESSSGQETQY | TRBJ2-5 | TRBV10-2
ASSRWTANQPQH | TRBJ1-5 | TRBV7-2
ASSYSRGGPDGH | TRBJ1-5 | TRBV6-6
ASSTPGQMNTEAF | TRBJ1-1 | TRBV11-2